This T cell receptor beta chain originates from a study of PD-L1 blockade in urothelial cancer. Study background: Atezolizumab therapy began for patients in the mid-2010s, dosed at 1,200 mg intravenously every 3 weeks.

General observations from the study: Stronger expansion of tumor-associated clones in blood at 3 weeks distinguished durable-benefit patients.

Remarks on this clone: Its antigen remains unidentified.

The CDR3 has 15 amino acids. CDR1 is SGHNT and CDR2 is YENEEA in the germline V gene. V was clipped by 3 bases and J by 9 bases, with 15 bases between them. Every PCR received spiked-in synthetic TCR analog templates. Profiled with immunoSEQ multiplex PCR; TCRdb holds only in-frame clones, not every one. Of over 45,000 clones listed, 70% to 90% are singletons. Samples were collected from each patient before treatment and during treatment. Each patient gave between 1 and 8 of them in total. The sequence was collected from a man between 60 and 70 years old with urothelial cancer. The sample here was PBMCs, taken around atezolizumab (anti-PD-L1) treatment. V is TRBV11-3 and J is TRBJ1-6, with D possibly TRBD1 on 5 matching bases. The CDR3 DNA is TGTGCCAGCAGCTTGAGTGCCCCGGGGGGTTCACCCCTCCACTTT. Amino acids: CASSLSAPGGSPLHF. The complete variable domain, with remaining parts taken from reference TRBV11-3 and TRBJ1-6, reads EAGVVQSPRYKIIEKKQPVAFWCNPISGHNTLYWYLQNLGQGPELLIRYENEEAVDDSQLPKDRFSAERLKGVDSTLKIQPAELGDSAVYLCASSLSAPGGSPLHFGNGTRLTVT.